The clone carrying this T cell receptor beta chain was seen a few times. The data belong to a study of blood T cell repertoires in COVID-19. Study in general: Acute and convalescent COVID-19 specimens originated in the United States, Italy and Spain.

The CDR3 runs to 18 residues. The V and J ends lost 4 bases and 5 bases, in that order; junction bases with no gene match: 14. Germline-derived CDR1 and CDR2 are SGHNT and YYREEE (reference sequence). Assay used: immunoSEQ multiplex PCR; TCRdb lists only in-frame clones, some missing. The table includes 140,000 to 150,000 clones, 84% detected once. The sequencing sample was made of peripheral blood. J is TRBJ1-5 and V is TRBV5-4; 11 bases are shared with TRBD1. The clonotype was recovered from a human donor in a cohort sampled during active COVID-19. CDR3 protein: CASSPEGQGGQSDQPQHF. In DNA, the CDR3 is TGTGCCAGCAGCCCAGAGGGACAGGGGGGACAGTCGGATCAGCCCCAGCATTTT. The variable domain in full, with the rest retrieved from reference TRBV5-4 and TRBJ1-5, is ETGVTQSPTHLIKTRGQQVTLRCSSQSGHNTVSWYQQALGQGPQFIFQYYREEENGRGNFPPRFSGLQFPNYSSELNVNALELDDSALYLCASSPEGQGGQSDQPQHFGDGTRLSIL.